A selection of T cell receptor beta chains follows, all from one sample in a study of blood T cells in healthy people across ages. A single record per CDR3 protein comes from TCRdb applying MiXCR to the 5' RACE reads. The data contain approximately 1.5 million distinct CDR3 sequences, less than 45% of them seen just once; the ten biggest clones take up less than 5%. The specimen was blood. These receptors were taken from a woman aged 18-29 years in good health. CDR3s include the opening cysteine and the closing phenylalanine or tryptophan. D genes are given only for firm matches. Clone sizes are given selectively: once, few, many, or a class where the clone is expanded.

TRBV27	TRBD2	TRBJ2-1	-	TGTGCCAGCAGTTTTGCGGGAGCAAGAAATGAGCAGTTCTTC	CASSFAGARNEQFF
TRBV15	-	TRBJ1-3	few	TGTGCCACCAGCAGAGATCGAGCTGGAAACACCATATATTTT	CATSRDRAGNTIYF
TRBV6-1	-	TRBJ1-1	-	TGTGCCAGCAGTCAGGATAAGGGGTGGCAGCGGGCTTTCTTT	CASSQDKGWQRAFF
TRBV27	TRBD2	TRBJ2-7	-	TGTGCCAGCAGTTTAACCGGGCTAGCGGCCTCCTACGAGCAGTACTTC	CASSLTGLAASYEQYF
TRBV25-1	TRBD2	TRBJ2-7	-	TGTGCCAGCAGTGTCGGACTAGGATCCTACGAGCAGTACTTC	CASSVGLGSYEQYF
TRBV10-3	-	TRBJ2-5	-	TGTGCCACCTCGCCAGGCATGATATACGAGCAGTACTTT	CATSPGMIYEQYF
TRBV6-6	-	TRBJ2-7	-	TGTGCCAGCTCCACCCCGGACTCCTACGAGCAGTACTTC	CASSTPDSYEQYF
TRBV29-1	-	TRBJ1-1	many	TGCAGCGTTGAGGGCACTGAAGCTTTCTTT	CSVEGTEAFF
TRBV9	-	TRBJ2-1	-	TGTGCCAGCAGCGTAGACGCTGGTGAGCAGTTCTTC	CASSVDAGEQFF
TRBV2	TRBD2	TRBJ2-1	many	TGTGCCAGCAGTGAAAGAGGACTAGCGGGGGGGCATGAGCAGTTCTTC	CASSERGLAGGHEQFF
TRBV20-1	-	TRBJ2-2	-	TGCAGTGCTAGGGTAGGAAGTGGGAACACCGGGGAGCTGTTTTTT	CSARVGSGNTGELFF
TRBV12-3/TRBV12-4	-	TRBJ2-5	few	TGTGCCAGCAGCCCGTCCTCGGTCCAAGAGACCCAGTACTTC	CASSPSSVQETQYF
TRBV9	TRBD1	TRBJ2-1	-	TGTGCCAGCAGCGTCGGGACAGCTTCCTACGAGCAGTTCTTC	CASSVGTASYEQFF
TRBV11-2	-	TRBJ2-1	-	TGTGCCAGCAGCACTCACAAAGGGGCTACCAATGAACAGTTCTTC	CASSTHKGATNEQFF
TRBV9	TRBD1	TRBJ2-3	few	TGTGCCAGCAGCCCGGGGACAGTGCAGGGGGATACGCAGTATTTT	CASSPGTVQGDTQYF
TRBV4-3	-	TRBJ2-4	-	TGCGCCAGCAACCAACTCGGGACAGCCAAAAACATTCAGTACTTC	CASNQLGTAKNIQYF
TRBV7-9	-	TRBJ2-1	-	TGTGCCAGCAGCTTAGTAGCGGAGAATGAGCAGTTCTTC	CASSLVAENEQFF
TRBV9	-	TRBJ2-5	-	TGTGCCAGCAGCGGCCGGGACTCCAGCCCCGGGACCCAGTACTTC	CASSGRDSSPGTQYF